This record concerns one T cell receptor beta chain sequence. Its antigen is unknown. Assay: immunoSEQ multiplex PCR; the TCRdb copy retains only in-frame clones and omits some. This table holds about 130,000 clones, 65% to 85% found once. This sample is part of a study of radiation and T cells in renal cell carcinoma. Study context: Nephrectomy followed 15 Gy stereotactic body radiation by 4 weeks. Whole-study results and caveats: Pretreatment tumor biopsies were lacking, so baseline clonotypes are unknown.

This CDR3 spans 14 amino acids. Germline CDR1 MNHNS, CDR2 SASEGT. Trimming at V came to 6 bases and at J to 5 bases, leaving 6 bases not matched to a gene. Time point specified: blood 2 weeks post-SBRT. The treatment: 15 Gy SBRT to primary tumor, nephrectomy 4 weeks later. The tumor was a clear cell renal cell carcinoma. The receptor was isolated from a man aged 45 to 65 with renal cell carcinoma. The material sequenced was blood, taken from a patient whose treatment included radiotherapy and nephrectomy. V is TRBV6-1 and J is TRBJ2-7; 11 nucleotides line up with TRBD2. The CDR3 loop is CASSGTSGNDEQYF. The CDR3 coding sequence is TGTGCCAGCAGCGGGACTAGCGGAAACGACGAGCAGTACTTC.